The rows below give T cell receptor beta chains drawn from one sample of a study of cytomegalovirus exposure and HLA in healthy donors. Assay: immunoSEQ multiplex PCR; the TCRdb copy retains only in-frame clones and omits some. The data contain 100,000 to 150,000 clones, 10% to 13% of them singletons. Material: PBMCs. The receptors originated from a woman aged 18-29 years in good health and CMV-seropositive. CDR3s include the opening cysteine and the closing phenylalanine or tryptophan. The D gene is left open where the match is weak. Clone size is given for some rows only: seen once, a few or many times, or a class if the clone is expanded.

TRBJ1-4 | TRBV18 | NA | NA | CASSPGAANEKLFF | TGTGCCAGCTCACCAGGTGCGGCTAATGAAAAACTGTTTTTT
TRBJ1-2 | TRBV28 | TRBD1 | few | CASGTVYRGYTF | TGTGCCAGCGGGACAGTCTATCGGGGCTACACCTTC
TRBJ1-4 | TRBV6-5 | TRBD1 | few | CASRTGTGKLFF | TGTGCCAGCAGGACAGGGACTGGAAAACTGTTTTTT
TRBJ1-1 | TRBV27 | NA | NA | CASGNREGGTEAFF | TGTGCCAGCGGTAACAGGGAAGGGGGCACTGAAGCTTTCTTT
TRBJ2-7 | TRBV30 | TRBD2 | NA | CAWRLAGVYEQYF | TGTGCCTGGAGGCTAGCGGGAGTATACGAGCAGTACTTC
TRBJ2-2 | TRBV13 | NA | few | CASSPGDLAGELFF | TGTGCCAGCAGCCCGGGAGATTTGGCCGGGGAGCTGTTTTTT
TRBJ1-1 | TRBV11-3 | NA | few | CASSLTGNTEAFF | TGTGCCAGCAGCTTAACGGGAAACACTGAAGCTTTCTTT
TRBJ1-3 | TRBV7-3 | NA | few | CASSPTVETGNTIYF | TGTGCCAGCAGTCCAACCGTAGAGACTGGAAACACCATATATTTT
TRBJ2-4 | TRBV2 | TRBD1 | few | CASSAPGTGVNIQYF | TGTGCCAGCAGTGCCCCCGGGACAGGGGTGAACATTCAGTACTTC
TRBJ2-3 | TRBV28 | NA | few | CASGPGQTDTQYF | TGTGCCAGCGGACCGGGACAAACAGATACGCAGTATTTT